Each of the 20 T cell receptor beta chains below was sequenced from the same sample in a study of T cells in Graves' hyperthyroidism and ophthalmopathy. Regions amplified from RNA transcripts were the TCR beta CDR3 regions. Researchers ran a first-round RT-PCR on the TCR CDR3 using the HTBI primer set. TCRdb independently ran MiXCR on the multiplex PCR reads; one entry per CDR3 protein. The sample contains fewer than 600,000 distinct CDR3 sequences, approximately 15% of which appear only once. Sequenced: blood. Every receptor here comes from a woman under 30 with Graves' hyperthyroidism.

The sample holds many counts of this clonotype. The chain joins TRBV27 to TRBJ2-1, with a weak D call TRBD2 (5 bases). The CDR3 covers 13 residues. V lost 5 bases, J lost 4 bases, and 9 bases lay in between. In germline, CDR1 is MNHEY, CDR2 SMNVEV (reference sequence). The DNA of the CDR3 is TGTGCCAGCAGTACCACGGGGTACAATGAGCAGTTCTTC. Its protein product is CASSTTGYNEQFF.

In this sample, this clonotype turned up many times. The chain couples TRBV5-1 to TRBJ2-6; the D is unclear. The germline V gene has CDR1 SGHRS and CDR2 YFSETQ. Between the trimmed V and J ends, which lost 1 base and 4 bases, there was a span of 9 bases. CDR3 size: 15 residues. CDR3 region: CASSLMAAGANVLTF. The CDR3 DNA reads TGCGCCAGCAGCTTGATGGCTGCCGGGGCCAACGTCCTGACTTTC.

The count of this clonotype is one. The rearrangement uses TRBV6-2 or TRBV6-3 and TRBJ2-1, with 12 bases lining up with TRBD2. The CDR3 contains 17 residues. Germline assignment: CDR1 MNHEY and CDR2 SVGEGT. Losses at the gene ends were 8 bases for V and 5 bases for J; bases not matched to a gene: 13. The CDR3 is CASDWLAGGQPNNEQFF. The CDR3 nucleotides are TGTGCCAGCGATTGGCTAGCGGGAGGGCAGCCGAACAATGAGCAGTTCTTC.

This clonotype came up many times. The chain is built from TRBV7-8 and TRBJ2-7, with a tentative D call TRBD1 (6 bases). The V end was cut by 0 bases, the J end by 2 bases, with 17 bases between. Germline assignment: CDR1 SGHVS and CDR2 FQNEAQ. This CDR3 is 17 amino acids long. In DNA, the CDR3 is TGTGCCAGCAGCTTAGCAGAGTCCGGGACAAACACCTACGAGCAGTACGTC. This sequence encodes CASSLAESGTNTYEQYV.

This clonotype was counted ten times or more. V usage is TRBV20-1 and J usage is TRBJ2-3; 10 nucleotides agree with TRBD2. J gave up 1 base and V 3 bases, and 4 bases lay outside the gene matches. CDR3 length: 15 amino acids. Germline V gives CDR1 DFQATT, CDR2 SNEGSKA (reference sequence). The CDR3 loop is CSASPSGRGTDTQYF. The CDR3 nucleotides read TGCAGTGCTAGCCCTAGCGGGAGAGGCACAGATACGCAGTATTTT.

This clonotype was seen a handful of times. The gene calls are TRBV10-2 and TRBJ2-3; D gene uncertain. The CDR3 runs 11 residues. Trimming pared 2 bases from V and 8 bases from J, leaving 5 bases between. In germline, CDR1 is WSHSY, CDR2 SAAADI. CDR3 in DNA: TGCGCCAGCAGTGAGGGGCCTACGCAGTATTTT. Translated, it gives CASSEGPTQYF.

This clonotype was counted ten times or more. V and J are TRBV3-1 and TRBJ1-5, with unresolved D. CDR1 LGHDT and CDR2 YNNKEL come from the germline V gene (reference sequence). Trimming shortened V by 0 bases and J by 0 bases, and 6 bases separated the two germline ends. This CDR3 is built from 15 residues. The CDR3 nucleotides read TGTGCCAGCAGCCAAGACCCCTTTAGCAATCAGCCCCAGCATTTT. Its protein product is CASSQDPFSNQPQHF. Variable domain in full (rest from reference TRBV3-1 and TRBJ1-5): DTAVSQTPKYLVTQMGNDKSIKCEQNLGHDTMYWYKQDSKKFLKIMFSYNNKELIINETVPNRFSPKSPDKAHLNLHINSLELGDSAVYFCASSQDPFSNQPQHFGDGTRLSIL.

This clonotype was counted ten times or more. This chain uses TRBV5-1 with TRBJ2-7, with D hard to call. The germline V and J ends were trimmed by 7 bases and 0 bases, with 11 bases remaining between them. Germline lookup yields CDR1 SGHRS and CDR2 YFSETQ. The CDR3 totals 13 residues. CDR3 protein: CASYSTVSYEQYF. CDR3 DNA sequence: TGCGCCAGCTATTCGACTGTCTCCTACGAGCAGTACTTC.

There are a few counts of this clonotype. The V and J genes are TRBV3-1 and TRBJ2-1; D gene uncertain. Germline loops: CDR1 LGHDT, CDR2 YNNKEL (reference sequence). CDR3 length: 17 residues. Between the trimmed V and J ends, which lost 0 bases and 6 bases, there was a span of 18 bases. As DNA, the CDR3 is TGTGCCAGCAGCCAAGATTTCCGGGCTAACTCTGCCAATGAGCAGTTCTTC. Its protein product is CASSQDFRANSANEQFF.

V gene TRBV29-1 combines with J gene TRBJ1-5; TRBD1 agrees at 9 bases. The V gene end was trimmed by 4 bases and the J gene end by 4 bases; junction bases not matched to a gene: 5. Germline V gene data show CDR1 as SQVTM and CDR2 as ANQGSEA. This CDR3 is 14 amino acids long. This chain's CDR3 is CSVVVQGANQPQHF. The DNA for the CDR3 is TGCAGCGTTGTAGTACAGGGGGCAAATCAGCCCCAGCATTTT.

The table lists this clonotype with many counts. The chain couples TRBV15 to TRBJ2-1, with D possibly matching TRBD2 (5 bases). Trimming removed 4 bases at V and 3 bases at J, with 13 bases between. Germline V gene data show CDR1 as LNHNV and CDR2 as YYDKDF (reference sequence). The CDR3 is made up of 15 amino acids. CDR3 sequence reads: CATSKVRVLYNEQFF. CDR3 DNA sequence: TGTGCCACCAGCAAGGTGCGGGTCCTCTACAATGAGCAGTTCTTC.

This clonotype was recorded many times. This chain uses TRBV14 with TRBJ1-4; no clear D gene. CDR1 is SGHDN and CDR2 is FVKESK in the germline V gene. CDR3 length equals 12 residues. V was cut by 1 base and J by 3 bases, with 0 bases left in between. Here the CDR3 reads CASSQANEKLFF. The DNA for the CDR3 is TGTGCCAGCAGCCAAGCTAATGAAAAACTGTTTTTT. Full variable domain (missing parts from reference TRBV14 and TRBJ1-4): EAGVTQFPSHSVIEKGQTVTLRCDPISGHDNLYWYRRVMGKEIKFLLHFVKESKQDESGMPNNRFLAERTGGTYSTLKVQPAELEDSGVYFCASSQANEKLFFGSGTQLSVL.

This clonotype was picked up a small number of times. The chain links TRBV9 to TRBJ2-3, with D maybe TRBD1 (5 bases). Per the germline V gene, CDR1 is SGDLS and CDR2 is YYNGEE. The CDR3 sequence is 16 residues long. The V and J ends lost 3 bases and 2 bases respectively, with 16 bases between them. DNA for the CDR3: TGTGCCAGCAGCGCCCGGAGAGACAGAGACACAGATACGCAGTATTTT. Translation: CASSARRDRDTDTQYF.

About this clonotype: Likely a read error: the CDR3 ends without its conserved phenylalanine or tryptophan. This chain connects TRBV28 to TRBJ2-7; the match to TRBD1 covers 7 bases. Germline-derived CDR1 and CDR2 are MDHEN and SYDVKM. Trimming removed 7 bases from V and 1 base from J; junction bases left unmatched: 13. The CDR3 has 16 residues. CDR3 bases: TGTGCCAGCACCTGGGCCAGGGACAGAGCTTCCTACGAGCAGTACTCC. It yields the protein CASTWARDRASYEQYS.

The sample holds many counts of this clonotype. J is TRBJ1-4 and V is TRBV29-1; TRBD1 aligns across 8 bases. The CDR3 totals 13 residues. CDR1 and CDR2 from the germline V gene are SQVTM and ANQGSEA. Losses at the gene ends were 6 bases for V and 1 base for J; bases not matched to a gene: 1. The DNA for the CDR3 is TGCAGCGTAGGACAGGGAACTAATGAAAAACTGTTTTTT. The encoded protein is CSVGQGTNEKLFF.

This clonotype appeared many times. This chain joins TRBV24-1 and TRBJ1-1, with 8 bases fitting TRBD1. The CDR3 is made up of 13 amino acids. CDR1 is KGHDR and CDR2 is SFDVKD in the germline V gene. The J segment lost 1 base and the V segment lost 9 bases, leaving 3 bases of the junction unmatched. As DNA, the CDR3 is TGTGCCACCCGGACAGGGTGGAACACTGAAGCTTTCTTT. This codes for CATRTGWNTEAFF.

The chain is built from TRBV10-3 and TRBJ2-3; D unresolved. The V gene's germline CDR1 is ENHRY and CDR2 SYGVKD. The CDR3 is 13 amino acids. The V end lost 2 bases, the J end lost 4 bases, and 7 bases lay between the germline ends. CDR3 amino acids: CAISEVGSDTQYF. The CDR3 DNA sequence: TGTGCCATCAGTGAGGTGGGTTCAGATACGCAGTATTTT.

This chain links TRBV7-6 with TRBJ1-6; possibly TRBD1 for D (5 bases). The CDR3 spans 15 residues. The V gene lost 5 bases and the J gene lost 8 bases, with 16 bases spanning the gap. Germline lookup yields CDR1 SGHVS and CDR2 FNYEAQ. The DNA of the CDR3 is TGTGCCAGCAGCCCGGGGTGGGGCTCTGATTCACCCCTCCACTTT. This gives the protein CASSPGWGSDSPLHF.

This clonotype was detected once. A clone one base away is much larger, so this may be a read error. The J gene is TRBJ1-5, the V gene TRBV3-1, with TRBD1 as a possible D gene (6 bases). Trimming took 0 bases from V and 7 from J, leaving 10 bases between them. CDR3 length: 14 residues. Germline V gene sequence: CDR1 LGHDT, CDR2 YNNKEL (reference sequence). Here the CDR3 DNA reads TGTGCCAGCAGCCAAGATTTCGGGGGCCAGCCCCAGCATTTT. Its translation is CASSQDFGGQPQHF.

The rearrangement joins TRBV5-1 to TRBJ1-1, with D possibly matching TRBD1 (5 bases). The germline V and J ends were trimmed by 3 bases and 13 bases, with 16 bases remaining between them. From germline, CDR1 is SGHRS and CDR2 YFSETQ. The CDR3 runs to 12 residues. The CDR3 sequence is CASSSGRDQVFF. CDR3 coding DNA: TGCGCCAGCAGCTCCGGCCGGGACCAAGTTTTCTTT.